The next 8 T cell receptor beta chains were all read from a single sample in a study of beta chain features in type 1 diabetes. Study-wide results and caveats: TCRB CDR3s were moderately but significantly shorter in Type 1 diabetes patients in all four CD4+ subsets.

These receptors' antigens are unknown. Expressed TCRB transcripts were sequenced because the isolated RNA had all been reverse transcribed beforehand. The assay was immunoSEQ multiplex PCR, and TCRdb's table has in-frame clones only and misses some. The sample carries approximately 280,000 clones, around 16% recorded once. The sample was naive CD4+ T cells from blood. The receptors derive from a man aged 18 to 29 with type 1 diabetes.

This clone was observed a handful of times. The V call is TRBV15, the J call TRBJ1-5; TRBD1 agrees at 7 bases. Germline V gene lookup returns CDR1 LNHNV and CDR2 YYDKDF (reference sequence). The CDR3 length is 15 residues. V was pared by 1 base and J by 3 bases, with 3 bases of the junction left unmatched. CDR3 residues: CATSRGGTDNQPQHF. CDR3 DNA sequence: TGTGCCACCAGCAGAGGTGGGACAGACAATCAGCCCCAGCATTTT.

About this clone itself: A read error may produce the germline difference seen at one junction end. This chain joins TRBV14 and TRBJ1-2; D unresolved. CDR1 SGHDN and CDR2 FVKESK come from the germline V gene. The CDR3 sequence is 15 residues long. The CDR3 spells CASTQPYHDISGYTF. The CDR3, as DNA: TGTGCCAGCACCCAACCATACCACGACATAAGTGGCTACACCTTC.

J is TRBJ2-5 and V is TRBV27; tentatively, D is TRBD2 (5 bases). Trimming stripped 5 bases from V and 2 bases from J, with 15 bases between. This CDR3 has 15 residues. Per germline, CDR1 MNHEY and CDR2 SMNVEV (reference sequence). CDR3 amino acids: CASSGLTTIQETQYF. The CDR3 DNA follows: TGTGCCAGCAGTGGACTGACTACGATTCAAGAGACCCAGTACTTC.

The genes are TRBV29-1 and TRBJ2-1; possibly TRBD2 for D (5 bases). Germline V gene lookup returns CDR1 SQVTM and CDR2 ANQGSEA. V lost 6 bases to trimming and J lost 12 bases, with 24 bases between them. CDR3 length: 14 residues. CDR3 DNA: TGCAGCGTGCGGACTTACCGGGTCGCGTCCGGGCAGTTCTTC. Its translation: CSVRTYRVASGQFF.

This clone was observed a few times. The CDR3: CASSSLQAEAFF. CDR3 DNA: TGTGCCAGCAGCTCGTTACAGGCTGAAGCTTTCTTT. V and J are TRBV5-4 and TRBJ1-1; a possible D gene is TRBD1 (5 bases). The CDR3 extends over 12 amino acids. Germline V gene data show CDR1 as SGHNT and CDR2 as YYREEE (reference sequence). The V end was cut by 3 bases, the J end by 6 bases, with 9 bases between.

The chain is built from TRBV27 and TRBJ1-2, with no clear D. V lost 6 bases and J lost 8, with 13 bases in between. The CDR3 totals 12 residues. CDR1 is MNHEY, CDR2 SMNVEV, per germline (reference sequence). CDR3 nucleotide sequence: TGTGCCAGCAGCGGACTTAAGGCGGGCTACACCTTC. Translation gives CASSGLKAGYTF.

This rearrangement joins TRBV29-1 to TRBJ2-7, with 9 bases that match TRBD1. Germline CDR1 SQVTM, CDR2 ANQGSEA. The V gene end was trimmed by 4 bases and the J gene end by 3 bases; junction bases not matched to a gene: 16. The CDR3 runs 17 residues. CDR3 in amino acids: CSVVKGAGTGLYYEQYF. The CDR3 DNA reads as TGCAGCGTTGTTAAAGGAGCGGGGACAGGGCTATACTACGAGCAGTACTTC.

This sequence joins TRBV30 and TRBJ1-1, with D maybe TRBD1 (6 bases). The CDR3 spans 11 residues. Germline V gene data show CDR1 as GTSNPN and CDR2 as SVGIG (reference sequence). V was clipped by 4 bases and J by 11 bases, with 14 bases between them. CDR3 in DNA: TGTGCCTGGAATAATCCAGGGGCGGCTTTCTTT. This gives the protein CAWNNPGAAFF.